This T cell receptor (beta chain) was captured in a study of T cell repertoires in cytomegalovirus infection. At the level of the study: The study used recently identified HLA-C-restricted and well-studied HLA-B-restricted CMV epitopes. Carrying CMV and the relevant HLA type showed in public TCR beta signatures. Notes on the study in general: HLA-C-restricted, CMV-specific TCR beta clonotypes were dominant ex vivo. CMV carriers with the relevant HLA were identified by cumulative public TCR beta family frequency.

TCRdb processed the reads anew with MiXCR; each CDR3 protein has one entry. The sample carries 110,000 or so distinct CDR3 sequences, less than 30% recorded once. Of note for this clonotype: The antigen is unknown.

The CDR3 is 16 residues long. Germline CDR1 LNHDA, CDR2 SQIVND (reference sequence). V was cut by 4 bases and J by 7 bases, with 23 bases left in between. The receptor comes from a human donor in good health (CMV status not recorded). Some clones in this sample may be carry-over from other donors' samples. The chain couples TRBV19 to TRBJ2-7, with D possibly matching TRBD2 (5 bases). Source: CD8+ T cells from cultured PBMCs, taken from culture after CMV antigen stimulation. Written as DNA, the CDR3 is TGTGCCAGTAGTAACCTAGCCGTGAATACCTACATAGAGCAGTACTTC. Translating gives CASSNLAVNTYIEQYF.